This TCR beta chain was sequenced for a study of shared clonotypes between healthy human individuals. This clone occurred once. The assay was immunoSEQ multiplex PCR, and TCRdb's table has in-frame clones only and misses some. Of over 2 million clones in the sample, just under 95% were seen once. This CDR3 has 14 residues. V was pared by 1 base and J by 1 base, with 5 bases between. Germline CDR1 reads MNHNS; CDR2 reads SASEGT. Each of the donors was a healthy adult who was HIV-negative and had not had a recent acute infection or vaccination. The sample taken for sequencing was naive CD4+ T cells from PBMCs. The subset denotes: CD45RA+ positively selected. This chain joins TRBV6-1 and TRBJ2-4; D possibly corresponds to TRBD2 (5 bases). The receptor was isolated from a man younger than 30 in good health. Some clones in this sample may be carry-over from other donors' samples. The CDR3 here is CASSEGEAKNIQYF. The CDR3 nucleotides are TGTGCCAGCAGTGAAGGGGAGGCCAAAAACATTCAGTACTTC.